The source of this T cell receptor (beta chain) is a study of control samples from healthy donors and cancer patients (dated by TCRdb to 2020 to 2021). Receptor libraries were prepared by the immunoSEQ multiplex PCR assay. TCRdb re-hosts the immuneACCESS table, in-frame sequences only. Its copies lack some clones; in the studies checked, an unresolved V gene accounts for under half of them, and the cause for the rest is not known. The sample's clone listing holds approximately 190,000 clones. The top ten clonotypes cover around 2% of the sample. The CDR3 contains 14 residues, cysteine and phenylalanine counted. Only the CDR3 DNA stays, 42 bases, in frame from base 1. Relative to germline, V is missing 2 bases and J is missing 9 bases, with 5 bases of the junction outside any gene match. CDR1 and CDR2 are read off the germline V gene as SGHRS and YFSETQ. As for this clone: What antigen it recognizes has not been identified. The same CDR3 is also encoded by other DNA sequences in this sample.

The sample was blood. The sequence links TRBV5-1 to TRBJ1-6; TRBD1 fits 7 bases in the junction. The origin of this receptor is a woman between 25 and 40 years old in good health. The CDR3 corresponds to CASSLDRAGSPLHF. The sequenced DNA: TGCGCCAGCAGCTTAGACAGGGCCGGTTCACCCCTCCACTTT.